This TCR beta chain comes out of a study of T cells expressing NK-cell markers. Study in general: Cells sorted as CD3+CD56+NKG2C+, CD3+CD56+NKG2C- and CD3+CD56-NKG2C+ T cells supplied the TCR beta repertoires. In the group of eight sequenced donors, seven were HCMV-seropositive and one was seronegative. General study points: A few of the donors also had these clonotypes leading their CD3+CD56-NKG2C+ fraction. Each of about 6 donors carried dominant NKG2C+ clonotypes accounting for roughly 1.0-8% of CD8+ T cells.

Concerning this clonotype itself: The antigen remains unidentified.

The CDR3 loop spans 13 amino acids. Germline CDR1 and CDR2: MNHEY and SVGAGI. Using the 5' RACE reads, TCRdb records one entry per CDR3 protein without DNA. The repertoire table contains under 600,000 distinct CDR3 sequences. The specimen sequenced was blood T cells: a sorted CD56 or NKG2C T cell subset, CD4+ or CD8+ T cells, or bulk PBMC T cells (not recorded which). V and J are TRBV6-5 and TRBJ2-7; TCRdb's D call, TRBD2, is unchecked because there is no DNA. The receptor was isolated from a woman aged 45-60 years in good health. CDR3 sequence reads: CASSPDSAYEQYF.